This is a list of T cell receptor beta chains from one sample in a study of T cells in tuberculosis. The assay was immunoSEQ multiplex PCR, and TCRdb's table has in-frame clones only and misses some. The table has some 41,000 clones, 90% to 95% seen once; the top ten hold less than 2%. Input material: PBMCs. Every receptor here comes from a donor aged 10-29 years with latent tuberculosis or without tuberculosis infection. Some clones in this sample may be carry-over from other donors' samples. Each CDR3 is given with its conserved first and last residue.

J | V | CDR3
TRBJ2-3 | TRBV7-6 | CASSLARSDTQYF
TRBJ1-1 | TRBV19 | CASSLQGAGSGTEAFF
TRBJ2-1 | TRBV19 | CASKGQDYNEQFF
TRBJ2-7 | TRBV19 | CASSITGAYEQYF
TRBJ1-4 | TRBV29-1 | CSVSGQTNEKLFF
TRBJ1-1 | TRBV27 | CASSTRGLTEAFF
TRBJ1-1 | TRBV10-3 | CAISEQGKAEAFF
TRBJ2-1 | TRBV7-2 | CASSLGGRPYNEQFF
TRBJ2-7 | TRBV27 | CASSPRGTAAYEQYF
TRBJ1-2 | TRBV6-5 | CASSRDTANYGYTF
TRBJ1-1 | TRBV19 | CASSIDRGSNTEAFF
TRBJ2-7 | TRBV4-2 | CASSQDQGSGSNEQYF
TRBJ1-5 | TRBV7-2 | CASSLDGELITNQPQHF
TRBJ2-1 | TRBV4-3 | CASSQRRGYEQFF
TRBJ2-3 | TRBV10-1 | CASSESRGSADTQYF
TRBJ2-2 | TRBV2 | CASRIRGRAMTGELFF
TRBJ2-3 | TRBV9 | CASSVGLAALTSTDTQYF
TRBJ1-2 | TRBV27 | CASSFIGGNYGYTF